Below are 29 T cell receptor beta chains sequenced from a single sample in a study of shared clonotypes between healthy human individuals. Assay: immunoSEQ multiplex PCR; the TCRdb copy retains only in-frame clones and omits some. The table has 550,000 to 850,000 clones, approximately 72% seen once. The sequenced material came from memory CD4+ T cells sorted from blood. Subset in this sample: CD45RA-negative fraction. The source of these receptors is a woman aged 25-40 years in good health.

The chain has TRBV18 and TRBJ2-3; 8 positions agree with TRBD1. V lost 5 bases, J lost 1 base, and 11 bases stayed unmatched. The CDR3 loop spans 17 amino acids. Germline V CDR1 and CDR2: KGHSH, LQKENI. The CDR3 reads CASSYFQGASGTDTQYF. CDR3 nucleotides: TGTGCCAGCTCATATTTTCAGGGGGCTTCCGGCACAGATACGCAGTATTTT.

The chain recombines TRBV27 with TRBJ2-7, with D tentatively TRBD1 (6 bases). Trimming took 2 bases from V and 3 from J, leaving 23 bases between them. The CDR3 is 18 residues long. From germline, CDR1 is MNHEY and CDR2 SMNVEV (reference sequence). The CDR3 DNA reads TGTGCCAGCAGTTTAAGAACCATCCGGCAGGGGTCGAGCTACGAGCAGTACTTC. Translating gives CASSLRTIRQGSSYEQYF.

The rearrangement uses TRBV6-5 and TRBJ2-3; tentatively, D is TRBD2 (5 bases). Germline V gene data show CDR1 as MNHEY and CDR2 as SVGAGI. V was trimmed by 1 base and J by 1 base, leaving 12 bases between them. The CDR3 spans 16 residues. For the CDR3, the DNA is TGTGCCAGCAGTTACTTCTCGCGGGTAGGCACAGATACGCAGTATTTT. Protein: CASSYFSRVGTDTQYF.

V usage is TRBV28 and J usage is TRBJ2-7; 7 bases fit TRBD1. V shed 7 bases, J shed 5 bases, and the junction held 11 bases outside the gene matches. The CDR3 has 14 residues. The V gene's germline CDR1 is MDHEN and CDR2 SYDVKM. CDR3 nucleotides: TGTGCCAGCAAAAACTCAGGGGGTATCGACGAGCAGTACTTC. It specifies CASKNSGGIDEQYF.

The chain joins TRBV9 to TRBJ2-4; tentatively, D is TRBD2 (5 bases). The ends were cut back, 0 bases at V and 5 bases at J, with 18 bases in the middle. The V gene's germline CDR1 is SGDLS and CDR2 YYNGEE. The CDR3 is made up of 17 amino acids. CDR3 coding DNA: TGTGCCAGCAGCGTAGGGCTAGCCCAGTTTAGGGAAAACATTCAGTACTTC. It codes for CASSVGLAQFRENIQYF.

The chain recombines TRBV27 with TRBJ1-2, with a possible D match to TRBD1 (5 bases). The CDR3 spans 15 residues. The V gene lost 6 bases and the J gene lost 4 bases, with 18 bases spanning the gap. Germline V gene lookup returns CDR1 MNHEY and CDR2 SMNVEV (reference sequence). This CDR3 reads CASRLLGGLGYGYTF. In nucleotides, the CDR3 is TGTGCCAGCAGACTCCTGGGGGGTCTCGGCTATGGCTACACCTTC.

This chain links TRBV18 with TRBJ2-2, with D possibly matching TRBD2 (6 bases). The germline gives CDR1 KGHSH, CDR2 LQKENI. The CDR3 is 16 amino acids. Trimming shortened V by 2 bases and J by 0 bases, and 10 bases separated the two germline ends. The CDR3 loop reads CASSPVGGANTGELFF. The CDR3 DNA sequence: TGTGCCAGCTCACCAGTAGGAGGGGCGAACACCGGGGAGCTGTTTTTT.

The rearrangement uses TRBV7-9 and TRBJ1-1, with no clear D. Germline V lookup: CDR1 SEHNR, CDR2 FQNEAQ (reference sequence). There are 15 residues in the CDR3. Trimming removed 5 bases from V and 4 bases from J, with 17 bases in between. This CDR3 reads CASSPNRAARTEAFF. DNA for the CDR3: TGTGCCAGCAGCCCTAACCGGGCAGCTCGCACTGAAGCTTTCTTT.

The chain is built from TRBV28 and TRBJ2-5; D call uncertain. Trimming took 5 bases from V and 5 from J, leaving 18 bases between them. Germline V gene lookup returns CDR1 MDHEN and CDR2 SYDVKM. This CDR3 comprises 15 residues. Here the CDR3 reads CASSTTPYARETQYF. The CDR3 region has the DNA TGTGCCAGCAGTACTACCCCGTATGCCCGGGAGACCCAGTACTTC.

The rearrangement joins TRBV29-1 to TRBJ2-7; TRBD2 aligns across 14 bases. This CDR3 has 15 amino acids. Germline CDR1 and CDR2: SQVTM and ANQGSEA. With V trimmed by 4 bases and J by 4 bases, 6 bases remained unmatched. The chain's CDR3 is CSVAGGTSGSYEQYF. CDR3 sequence (DNA): TGCAGCGTTGCCGGGGGGACTAGCGGGAGTTACGAGCAGTACTTC.

This CDR3 reads CASSYPQSAGNTIYF. CDR3 bases: TGTGCCAGCAGTTATCCCCAGTCGGCTGGAAACACCATATATTTT. The J gene is TRBJ1-3, the V gene TRBV28; D uncertain. The CDR3 consists of 15 residues. Between the trimmed V and J ends, which lost 4 bases and 2 bases, there was a span of 12 bases. CDR1 is MDHEN, CDR2 SYDVKM, per germline.

This clone was counted a few times. The gene calls are TRBV6-5 and TRBJ2-5; 7 bases map to TRBD1. Trimming cost V 4 bases and J 2 bases; bases outside gene matches: 7. Germline V gives CDR1 MNHEY, CDR2 SVGAGI. This CDR3 contains 15 residues. The CDR3 is CASSSWGTAQETQYF. In DNA form, the CDR3 reads TGTGCCAGCAGTTCTTGGGGGACAGCGCAAGAGACCCAGTACTTC.

This rearrangement joins TRBV6-6 to TRBJ2-1; no firm D call. Trimming left V 2 bases short and J 4 bases short, with 3 bases between. CDR3 length: 12 residues. Germline V gene data show CDR1 as MNHNY and CDR2 as SVGAGI (reference sequence). As DNA, the CDR3 is TGTGCCAGCAGTTACGAATACAATGAGCAGTTCTTC. Translated, it gives CASSYEYNEQFF.

The V gene is TRBV9, the J gene TRBJ1-3; tentative D call: TRBD1 (5 bases). CDR3 size: 16 residues. V was clipped by 0 bases and J by 4 bases, with 14 bases between them. The germline V gene has CDR1 SGDLS and CDR2 YYNGEE. This CDR3 reads CASSVDGHGPGNTIYF. CDR3 bases: TGTGCCAGCAGCGTAGACGGACACGGGCCCGGAAACACCATATATTTT. The full variable domain, its missing parts supplied by reference TRBV9 and TRBJ1-3, is DSGVTQTPKHLITATGQRVTLRCSPRSGDLSVYWYQQSLDQGLQFLIQYYNGEERAKGNILERFSAQQFPDLHSELNLSSLELGDSALYFCASSVDGHGPGNTIYFGEGSWLTVV.

The J gene is TRBJ2-7, the V gene TRBV7-9; D ambiguous. This CDR3 is 12 amino acids long. In germline, CDR1 is SEHNR, CDR2 FQNEAQ (reference sequence). The V and J ends lost 3 bases and 2 bases respectively, with 5 bases between them. CDR3: CASSFEAYEQYF. For the CDR3, the DNA is TGTGCCAGCAGCTTTGAGGCCTACGAGCAGTACTTC.

The chain carries TRBV18 and TRBJ2-3; D not resolved. This CDR3 region has 12 residues. Germline CDR1 reads KGHSH; CDR2 reads LQKENI. Trimming pared 4 bases from V and 6 bases from J, leaving 8 bases between. CDR3 in amino acids: CASSLSRDTQYF. CDR3 coding DNA: TGTGCCAGCTCACTATCTCGGGATACGCAGTATTTT.

The chain carries TRBV28 and TRBJ2-7, with a possible D match to TRBD1 (5 bases). V shed 11 bases and J shed 0 bases, with 11 bases lying between them. The CDR3 spans 12 residues. Germline assignment: CDR1 MDHEN and CDR2 SYDVKM. The CDR3 here is CAVHRSSYEQYF. DNA for the CDR3: TGTGCCGTCCACAGGAGCTCCTACGAGCAGTACTTC.

V and J are TRBV6-5 and TRBJ2-3; TRBD2 aligns across 13 bases. V was clipped by 6 bases and J by 9 bases; unmatched bases: 9. The CDR3 is 15 amino acids. Germline V gives CDR1 MNHEY, CDR2 SVGAGI. The CDR3 sequence: CASRKGLAGVTTQYF. The CDR3 region has the DNA TGTGCCAGCAGAAAAGGACTAGCGGGAGTCACGACGCAGTATTTT.

The rearrangement links TRBV4-2 to TRBJ2-7; 10 bases map to TRBD2. V dropped 5 bases and J dropped 1; count of bases not matched to a gene: 8. This CDR3 spans 16 amino acids. CDR1 and CDR2 (germline): LGHNA, YNFKEQ. The CDR3 loop is CASSEGTSAISYEQYF. The CDR3 DNA reads TGTGCCAGCAGCGAAGGGACTAGCGCAATATCCTACGAGCAGTACTTC.

This sequence joins TRBV27 and TRBJ1-2, with D hard to call. Trimming took off 5 bases at V and 5 bases at J, with 12 bases between the two ends. Looked up from germline, CDR1 is MNHEY and CDR2 is SMNVEV (reference sequence). The CDR3 runs to 13 residues. CDR3 residues: CASSPLDKYGYTF. The CDR3 DNA reads TGTGCCAGCAGTCCCCTCGACAAATATGGCTACACCTTC.

The rearrangement links TRBV9 to TRBJ2-1; TRBD2 matches at 8 bases. Germline loops: CDR1 SGDLS, CDR2 YYNGEE. The CDR3 has 18 amino acids. The V gene end was trimmed by 3 bases and the J gene end by 3 bases; junction bases not matched to a gene: 14. In DNA form, the CDR3 reads TGTGCCAGCAGCGGCCCGCGGATAGCGGGGAAGGGCTACAATGAGCAGTTCTTC. It specifies CASSGPRIAGKGYNEQFF.

This clone occurred a few times. The chain links TRBV7-8 to TRBJ2-2; weak D call: TRBD1 (7 bases). The CDR3 length is 15 residues. Trimming shortened V by 3 bases and J by 4 bases, and 12 bases separated the two germline ends. The germline V gene has CDR1 SGHVS and CDR2 FQNEAQ. This CDR3 is CASSLSRGVTGELFF. CDR3 nucleotide sequence: TGTGCCAGCAGCTTGTCCAGGGGGGTCACCGGGGAGCTGTTTTTT.

This sequence joins TRBV7-7 and TRBJ2-5, with 14 positions matching TRBD2. CDR3 length equals 17 residues. Trimming removed 3 bases from V and 4 bases from J; junction bases left unmatched: 7. Germline V gene lookup returns CDR1 SSHAT and CDR2 FNYEAQ (reference sequence). The CDR3 sequence is CASSLARLAGGRETQYF. CDR3 nucleotide sequence: TGTGCCAGCAGCTTGGCCCGACTAGCGGGAGGGCGAGAGACCCAGTACTTC.

The rearrangement uses TRBV28 and TRBJ2-3, with 12 bases aligning to TRBD2. CDR1 and CDR2 from the germline V gene are MDHEN and SYDVKM. J lost 3 bases, V lost 5 bases, and 18 bases had no gene match. This CDR3 spans 20 amino acids. CDR3 protein: CASSPPTSGRISELTDTQYF. The CDR3 DNA follows: TGTGCCAGCAGTCCTCCGACTAGCGGGAGAATTAGCGAGTTGACAGATACGCAGTATTTT. Supplemented by reference TRBV28 and TRBJ2-3, the full variable domain reads DVKVTQSSRYLVKRTGEKVFLECVQDMDHENMFWYRQDPGLGLRLIYFSYDVKMKEKGDIPEGYSVSREKKERFSLILESASTNQTSMYLCASSPPTSGRISELTDTQYFGPGTRLTVL.

The chain links TRBV28 to TRBJ1-4, with 9 nucleotides matching TRBD1. This CDR3 contains 15 residues. CDR1 MDHEN and CDR2 SYDVKM come from the germline V gene. Losses at the gene ends were 5 bases for V and 7 bases for J; bases not matched to a gene: 8. The CDR3 DNA follows: TGTGCCAGCAGTACAACAGGGGGCGCAGGTGAAAAACTGTTTTTT. This translates into CASSTTGGAGEKLFF.

As DNA, the CDR3 is TGTGCCAGCAGCTTGCGAGGACGGCTGAACACTGAAGCTTTCTTT. It codes for CASSLRGRLNTEAFF. This chain links TRBV5-4 with TRBJ1-1; no definite D call. The germline V and J ends were trimmed by 1 base and 0 bases, with 10 bases remaining between them. The V gene's germline CDR1 is SGHNT and CDR2 YYREEE (reference sequence). This CDR3 contains 15 residues. Full variable domain (outside the CDR3, taken from reference TRBV5-4 and TRBJ1-1): ETGVTQSPTHLIKTRGQQVTLRCSSQSGHNTVSWYQQALGQGPQFIFQYYREEENGRGNFPPRFSGLQFPNYSSELNVNALELDDSALYLCASSLRGRLNTEAFFGQGTRLTVV.

This chain uses TRBV18 with TRBJ2-7; 9 nucleotides align to TRBD2. Germline values: CDR1 KGHSH, CDR2 LQKENI. V lost 0 bases, J lost 0 bases, and 6 bases stayed unmatched. The CDR3 has 17 amino acids. The CDR3 protein is CASSPPGLADYSYEQYF. In DNA form, the CDR3 reads TGTGCCAGCTCACCACCGGGACTAGCTGATTACTCCTACGAGCAGTACTTC.

As regards this clone: Different DNA sequences within this sample yield the same CDR3. J is TRBJ1-1 and V is TRBV11-2, with D hard to call. Germline CDR1 SGHAT, CDR2 FQNNGV. The CDR3 is 14 residues long. Trimming pared 1 base from V and 1 base from J, leaving 7 bases between. In DNA form, the CDR3 reads TGTGCCAGCAGCTTAGTGGCAGGGAACACTGAAGCTTTCTTT. Amino acid sequence: CASSLVAGNTEAFF.

The gene calls are TRBV6-1 and TRBJ2-7, with 10 bases lining up with TRBD2. The CDR3 is made up of 15 amino acids. Trimming removed 3 bases from V and 3 bases from J; junction bases left unmatched: 5. Per the germline V gene, CDR1 is MNHNS and CDR2 is SASEGT. The CDR3 nucleotides are TGTGCCAGCAGTGAGGGGCTAGCGGGGGTCTACGAGCAGTACTTC. As protein: CASSEGLAGVYEQYF.